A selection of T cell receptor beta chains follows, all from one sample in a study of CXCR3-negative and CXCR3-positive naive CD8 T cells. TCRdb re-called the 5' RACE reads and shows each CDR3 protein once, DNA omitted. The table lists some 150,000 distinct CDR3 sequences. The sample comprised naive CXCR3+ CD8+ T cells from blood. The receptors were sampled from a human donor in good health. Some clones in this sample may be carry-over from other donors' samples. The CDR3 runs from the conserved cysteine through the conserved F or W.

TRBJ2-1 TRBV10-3 CATGSVLAAYNEQFF
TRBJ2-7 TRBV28 CASSSGQGAFYEQYF
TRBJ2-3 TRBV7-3 CASSPGLAGGMGTQYF
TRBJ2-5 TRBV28 CASSLGASGTGETQYF
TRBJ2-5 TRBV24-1 CATSDPGLGGETQYF
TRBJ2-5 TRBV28 CASTPMGTRGGETQYF
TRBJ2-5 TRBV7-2 CASSPGTSGYTNPQETQYF
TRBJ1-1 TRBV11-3 CASSLDSDLDTEAFF
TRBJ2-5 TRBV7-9 CASSLAHSGSREETQYF
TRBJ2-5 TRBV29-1 CSVAPGAYEGAKTQYF
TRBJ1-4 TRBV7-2 CASSLALRAGTGFEKLFF
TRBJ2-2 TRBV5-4 CASRYSAGELFF